One and the same sample provided the 15 T cell receptor beta chains below, sequenced in a study of beta chain features in type 1 diabetes. All of the isolated RNA was reverse transcribed, so expressed TCRB transcripts were sequenced. TCRdb's copy holds only in-frame clones and misses some; the assay was immunoSEQ multiplex PCR. Of a few hundred thousand clones in the sample, approximately 15% were seen once. The sequenced sample consisted of naive CD4+ T cells from blood. These receptor sequences come from a woman between 18 and 29 years old in good health.

This clone was observed a few times. This sequence joins TRBV7-2 and TRBJ2-7; TRBD1 might be the D (5 bases). Germline V gene lookup returns CDR1 SGHTA and CDR2 FQGNSA. V lost 4 bases, J lost 2 bases, and 12 bases lay in between. The CDR3 runs to 14 residues. CDR3 region: CASSSRRTTYEQYF. Here the CDR3 DNA reads TGTGCCAGCAGCTCCAGACGGACAACCTACGAGCAGTACTTC.

This chain uses TRBV5-6 with TRBJ1-1; TRBD1 matches 8 bases. CDR3 length equals 15 residues. In germline, CDR1 is SGHDT, CDR2 YYEEEE. Losses at the gene ends were 2 bases for V and 5 bases for J; bases not matched to a gene: 8. The CDR3 DNA is TGTGCCAGCAGCTTTCTGGACAGGGAGGGAACTGAAGCTTTCTTT. Protein sequence: CASSFLDREGTEAFF.

The table lists this clone with a few counts. The chain joins TRBV30 to TRBJ1-5, with D hard to call. V was pared by 5 bases and J by 1 base, with 6 bases between. Germline-derived CDR1 and CDR2 are GTSNPN and SVGIG (reference sequence). The length of the CDR3 is 12 residues. The CDR3, as DNA: TGTGCCTGGGCCGGGAGCAATCAGCCCCAGCATTTT. This gives the protein CAWAGSNQPQHF.

CDR3 residues: CASSLVREREQYF. CDR3 nucleotide sequence: TGTGCCAGCAGCTTAGTACGGGAGCGCGAGCAGTACTTC. This chain uses TRBV7-9 with TRBJ2-7; TRBD2 is a possible D gene (6 bases). V shed 1 base and J shed 6 bases, with 10 bases lying between them. This CDR3 spans 13 amino acids. CDR1 is SEHNR and CDR2 is FQNEAQ in the germline V gene (reference sequence).

This chain uses TRBV29-1 with TRBJ1-1; 10 bases fit TRBD1. Trimming cost V 3 bases and J 5 bases; bases outside gene matches: 3. The CDR3 spans 13 residues. Germline lookup yields CDR1 SQVTM and CDR2 ANQGSEA. CDR3 DNA sequence: TGCAGCGTTGATGAGGGACAGGGGACTGAAGCTTTCTTT. Its translation is CSVDEGQGTEAFF.

This clone was detected only a few times. This chain links TRBV7-9 with TRBJ2-5, with no clear D. The CDR3 is 16 amino acids. Looked up from germline, CDR1 is SEHNR and CDR2 is FQNEAQ (reference sequence). Trimming stripped 1 base from V and 1 base from J, with 13 bases between. CDR3 DNA sequence: TGTGCCAGCAGCTTAGACGAAAAGAGCCTCCAAGAGACCCAGTACTTC. It encodes CASSLDEKSLQETQYF. Complete variable domain (other parts from reference TRBV7-9 and TRBJ2-5): DTGVSQNPRHKITKRGQNVTFRCDPISEHNRLYWYRQTLGQGPEFLTYFQNEAQLEKSRLLSDRFSAERPKGSFSTLEIQRTEQGDSAMYLCASSLDEKSLQETQYFGPGTRLLVL.

This chain joins TRBV7-2 and TRBJ1-3; tentatively, D is TRBD1 (5 bases). The CDR3 loop spans 13 amino acids. Trimming took off 1 base at V and 7 bases at J, with 8 bases between the two ends. Germline lookup yields CDR1 SGHTA and CDR2 FQGNSA. CDR3 in DNA: TGTGCCAGCAGCTTAGAGGAGGGGAACACCATATATTTT. It yields the protein CASSLEEGNTIYF.

In this sample, this clone turned up a few times. The J gene is TRBJ1-2, the V gene TRBV28; maybe TRBD1 (6 bases). The CDR3 length is 16 residues. V was clipped by 4 bases and J by 8 bases, with 23 bases between them. In germline, CDR1 is MDHEN, CDR2 SYDVKM. The CDR3 DNA is TGTGCCAGCAGTTCCTCGCCTCCGAGACAGGCGGAGGGCTACACCTTC. As protein: CASSSSPPRQAEGYTF.

This clone occurred a few times. This chain joins TRBV19 and TRBJ1-1; no definite D call. Germline values: CDR1 LNHDA, CDR2 SQIVND (reference sequence). The CDR3 is 15 residues long. V lost 6 bases and J lost 0, with 14 bases in between. The CDR3 nucleotides read TGTGCCAGTAGCAAAGCAGGCGCAATGAACACTGAAGCTTTCTTT. It is translated as CASSKAGAMNTEAFF.

This sequence joins TRBV6-6 and TRBJ2-1; possible D gene TRBD1, 6 bases. Germline V gene data show CDR1 as MNHNY and CDR2 as SVGAGI (reference sequence). The CDR3 totals 15 residues. Trimming pared 4 bases from V and 1 base from J, leaving 11 bases between. CDR3 bases: TGTGCCAGCAGTTCTCGGACAGATTCCTACAATGAGCAGTTCTTC. Protein: CASSSRTDSYNEQFF.

This chain joins TRBV18 and TRBJ2-1; 8 bases align to TRBD1. The length of the CDR3 is 15 residues. In germline, CDR1 is KGHSH, CDR2 LQKENI. V lost 1 base to trimming and J lost 5 bases; unmatched junction nucleotides: 4. This chain's CDR3 is CASSPRTGGNNEQFF. The CDR3 DNA is TGTGCCAGCTCACCACGAACAGGGGGAAACAATGAGCAGTTCTTC.

This clone has only a few counts. This chain joins TRBV29-1 and TRBJ2-3; possible D gene TRBD1, 7 bases. Trimming left V 0 bases short and J 3 bases short, with 10 bases between. This CDR3 contains 14 residues. Germline CDR1 and CDR2: SQVTM and ANQGSEA. For the CDR3, the DNA is TGCAGCGTTGAAGAGGCAGGGGGGACAGATACGCAGTATTTT. This translates into CSVEEAGGTDTQYF.

This clone was seen only a few times. The J gene is TRBJ1-4, the V gene TRBV28, with D uncertain. This CDR3 contains 11 residues. The ends were cut back, 3 bases at V and 7 bases at J, with 3 bases in the middle. In germline, CDR1 is MDHEN, CDR2 SYDVKM. The CDR3 DNA reads as TGTGCCAGCAGTTTGGCTGAAAAACTGTTTTTT. This sequence encodes CASSLAEKLFF.

This clone was seen more than once but under ten times. The CDR3 sequence: CASSSPGQGAGEQYF. The DNA of the CDR3 is TGTGCCAGCAGTTCGCCGGGACAGGGGGCTGGAGAGCAGTACTTC. The V and J genes are TRBV28 and TRBJ2-7, with 12 bases matching TRBD1. The CDR3 has 15 residues. Germline V CDR1 and CDR2: MDHEN, SYDVKM. With V trimmed by 4 bases and J by 7 bases, 8 bases remained unmatched.

The chain uses TRBV2 and TRBJ1-5; the D gene is possibly TRBD1 (5 bases). Germline V CDR1 and CDR2: SNHLY, FYNNEI. There are 14 residues in the CDR3. The V end was cut by 7 bases, the J end by 7 bases, with 17 bases between. The CDR3 spells CASTGGEGEQPQHF. Here the CDR3 DNA reads TGTGCCAGCACCGGGGGAGAGGGTGAGCAGCCCCAGCATTTT.